This TCR beta chain was sequenced during a study of T cell repertoires in cytomegalovirus infection. Study as a whole: An indication of both CMV infection and matching HLA type came from public TCR beta signatures.

TCRdb re-analysed the reads in MiXCR, keeping a single row per CDR3 protein. The sample comprises approximately 89,000 distinct CDR3 sequences, about 29% of which are singletons, and over 60% rests with the top ten. General study findings and limits: Ex vivo responses were dominated by HLA-C-restricted CMV-specific TCR beta clonotypes. Carriers of CMV and the relevant HLA type were discriminated by public TCR beta frequency.

As for this clonotype: Its antigen is unidentified.

The ends lost 0 bases at V and 2 bases at J; junction bases unmatched: 11. The germline V gene has CDR1 SQVTM and CDR2 ANQGSEA. The CDR3 is made up of 17 amino acids. The receptor was derived from a human donor in good health (CMV status not recorded). Some clones in this sample may be carry-over from other donors' samples. The rearrangement links TRBV29-1 to TRBJ2-5; 8 nucleotides agree with TRBD1. This specimen was CD8+ T cells from cultured PBMCs, taken from culture after CMV antigen stimulation. CDR3 sequence reads: CSVEDQRGGQGQETQYF. In DNA form, the CDR3 reads TGCAGCGTTGAAGATCAACGGGGAGGACAGGGACAAGAGACCCAGTACTTC. The complete variable domain, with remaining parts taken from reference TRBV29-1 and TRBJ2-5, reads SAVISQKPSRDICQRGTSLTIQCQVDSQVTMMFWYRQQPGQSLTLIATANQGSEATYESGFVIDKFPISRPNLTFSTLTVSNMSPEDSSIYLCSVEDQRGGQGQETQYFGPGTRLLVL.